Sequencing of this T cell receptor (beta chain) was carried out in a study of T cells after yellow fever vaccination. Notes on the study in general: Faster peaking, at day 5 versus 15, marked a secondary response that was weaker. A large majority of primary-vaccination clones showed up again after the booster (approximately 95% CD4, around 90% CD8).

About this clonotype itself: Antigen: not known.

Germline V CDR1 and CDR2: SGDLS, YYNGEE. Trimming stripped 0 bases from V and 5 bases from J, with 3 bases between. CDR3 length equals 11 residues. MiXCR, run by TCRdb on the 5' RACE reads, gives a single entry per CDR3 protein. The data show 300,000 to 350,000 distinct CDR3 sequences, with 4% to 5.5% seen just once and just under 20% held by the top ten. This material consisted of PBMCs, taken 15 days after the yellow fever booster vaccination. The source is a young man who received the YFV17D yellow fever vaccine. The V call is TRBV9, the J call TRBJ2-7; D is unresolved. CDR3 sequence: CASSVADEQYF. CDR3 coding DNA: TGTGCCAGCAGCGTAGCAGACGAGCAGTACTTC. Supplemented by reference TRBV9 and TRBJ2-7, the full variable domain reads DSGVTQTPKHLITATGQRVTLRCSPRSGDLSVYWYQQSLDQGLQFLIQYYNGEERAKGNILERFSAQQFPDLHSELNLSSLELGDSALYFCASSVADEQYFGPGTRLTVT.